This T cell receptor beta chain was sequenced during a study of cytomegalovirus exposure and HLA in healthy donors. In the PCR, 60 Vbeta and 13 Jbeta primers were used. The assay was immunoSEQ multiplex PCR, and TCRdb's table has in-frame clones only and misses some. Of 220,000 or so clones in the sample, roughly 84% were seen once. The ends lost 0 bases at V and 5 bases at J; junction bases unmatched: 0. The CDR3 is 15 amino acids. Germline V gives CDR1 SGDLS, CDR2 YYNGEE. To note about this clone: Distinct nucleotide sequences in the sample also encode this CDR3.

The receptor's source is a man aged 50 to 59 in good health and CMV-seronegative. The rearrangement uses TRBV9 and TRBJ2-5, with 14 bases fitting TRBD2. Material for sequencing was PBMCs. The CDR3 reads CASSVGTSGRETQYF. CDR3 bases: TGTGCCAGCAGCGTAGGGACTAGCGGGAGGGAGACCCAGTACTTC.